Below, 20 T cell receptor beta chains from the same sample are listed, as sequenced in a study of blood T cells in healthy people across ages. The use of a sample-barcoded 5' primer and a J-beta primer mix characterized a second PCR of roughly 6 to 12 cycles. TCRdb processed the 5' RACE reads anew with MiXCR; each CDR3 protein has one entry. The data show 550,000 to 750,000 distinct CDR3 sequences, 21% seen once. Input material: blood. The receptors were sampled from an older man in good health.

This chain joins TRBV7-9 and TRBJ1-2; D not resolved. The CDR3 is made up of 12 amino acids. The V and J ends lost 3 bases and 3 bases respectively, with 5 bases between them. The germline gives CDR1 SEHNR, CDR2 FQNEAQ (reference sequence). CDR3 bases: TGTGCCAGCAGCTTCCAGGACTATGGCTACACCTTC. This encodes CASSFQDYGYTF.

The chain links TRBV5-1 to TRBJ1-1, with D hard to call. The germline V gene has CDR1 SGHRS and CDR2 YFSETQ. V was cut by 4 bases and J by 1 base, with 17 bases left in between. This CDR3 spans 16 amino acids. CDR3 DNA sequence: TGCGCCAGCAGCGTGGCCCCCAGACTGGCGAACACTGAAGCTTTCTTT. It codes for CASSVAPRLANTEAFF.

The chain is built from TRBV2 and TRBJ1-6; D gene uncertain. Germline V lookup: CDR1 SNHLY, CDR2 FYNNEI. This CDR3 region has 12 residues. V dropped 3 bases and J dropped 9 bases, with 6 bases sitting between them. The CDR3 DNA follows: TGTGCCAGCAGTGATAAGGGTTCACCCCTCCACTTT. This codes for CASSDKGSPLHF.

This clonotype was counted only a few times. CDR3 bases: TGTGCCAGCAGCTTGGTCGGGAGGGCCATCCAAGAGACCCAGTACTTC. Translated: CASSLVGRAIQETQYF. This chain connects TRBV5-4 to TRBJ2-5; TRBD2 matches 8 bases. Germline CDR1 is SGHNT and CDR2 is YYREEE (reference sequence). This CDR3 region has 16 residues. The V and J ends lost 0 bases and 1 base, in that order; junction bases with no gene match: 5. The complete variable domain, with remaining parts taken from reference TRBV5-4 and TRBJ2-5, reads ETGVTQSPTHLIKTRGQQVTLRCSSQSGHNTVSWYQQALGQGPQFIFQYYREEENGRGNFPPRFSGLQFPNYSSELNVNALELDDSALYLCASSLVGRAIQETQYFGPGTRLLVL.

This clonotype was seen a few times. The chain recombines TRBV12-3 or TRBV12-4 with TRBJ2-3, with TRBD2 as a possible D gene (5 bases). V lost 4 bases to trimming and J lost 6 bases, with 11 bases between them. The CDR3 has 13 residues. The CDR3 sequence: CASSSDYPDTQYF. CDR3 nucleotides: TGTGCCAGCAGTTCTGACTACCCCGATACGCAGTATTTT.

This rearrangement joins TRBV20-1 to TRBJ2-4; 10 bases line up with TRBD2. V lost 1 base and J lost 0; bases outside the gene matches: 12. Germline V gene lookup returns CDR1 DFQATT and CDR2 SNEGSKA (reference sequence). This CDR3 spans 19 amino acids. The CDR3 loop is CSARVAGGSHLLAKNIQYF. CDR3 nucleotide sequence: TGCAGTGCTAGAGTAGCGGGAGGCTCCCATCTATTAGCCAAAAACATTCAGTACTTC.

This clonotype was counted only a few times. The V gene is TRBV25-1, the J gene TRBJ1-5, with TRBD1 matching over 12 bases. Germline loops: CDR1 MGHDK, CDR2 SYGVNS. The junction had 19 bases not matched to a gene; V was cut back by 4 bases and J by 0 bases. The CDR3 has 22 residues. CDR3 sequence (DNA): TGTGCCAGCAGTGTACCTTTGCATGCGGGACAGGGGGCCCCATATAGCAATCAGCCCCAGCATTTT. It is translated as CASSVPLHAGQGAPYSNQPQHF.

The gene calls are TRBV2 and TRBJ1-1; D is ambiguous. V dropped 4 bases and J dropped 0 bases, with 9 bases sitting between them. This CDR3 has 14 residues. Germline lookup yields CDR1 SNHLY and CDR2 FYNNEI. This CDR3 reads CASSGTTLNTEAFF. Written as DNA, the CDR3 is TGTGCCAGCAGTGGGACGACACTGAACACTGAAGCTTTCTTT.

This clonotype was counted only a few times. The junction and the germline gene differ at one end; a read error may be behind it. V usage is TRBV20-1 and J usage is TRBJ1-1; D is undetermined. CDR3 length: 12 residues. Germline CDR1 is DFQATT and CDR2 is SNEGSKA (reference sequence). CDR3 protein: CSASKSGTEPFF. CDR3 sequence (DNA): TGCAGTGCTAGTAAGTCGGGAACTGAACCTTTCTTT.

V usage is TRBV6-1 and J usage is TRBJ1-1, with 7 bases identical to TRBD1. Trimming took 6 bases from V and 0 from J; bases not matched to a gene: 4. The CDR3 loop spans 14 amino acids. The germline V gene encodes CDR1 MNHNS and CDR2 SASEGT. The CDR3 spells CASRDRSMNTEAFF. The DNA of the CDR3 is TGTGCCAGCAGGGACAGGTCGATGAACACTGAAGCTTTCTTT.

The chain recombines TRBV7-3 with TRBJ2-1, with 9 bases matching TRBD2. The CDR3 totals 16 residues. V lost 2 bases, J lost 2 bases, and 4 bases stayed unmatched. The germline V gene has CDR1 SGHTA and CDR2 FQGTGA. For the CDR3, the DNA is TGTGCCAGCAGCTTATTAGCGGGAGACCCCTACAATGAGCAGTTCTTC. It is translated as CASSLLAGDPYNEQFF.

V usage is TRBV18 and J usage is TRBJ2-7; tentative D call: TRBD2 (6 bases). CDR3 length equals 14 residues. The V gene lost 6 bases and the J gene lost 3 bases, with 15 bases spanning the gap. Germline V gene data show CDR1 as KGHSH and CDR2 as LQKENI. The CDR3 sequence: CASSQEGIGYEQYF. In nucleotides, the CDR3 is TGTGCCAGCTCCCAGGAGGGGATCGGCTACGAGCAGTACTTC.

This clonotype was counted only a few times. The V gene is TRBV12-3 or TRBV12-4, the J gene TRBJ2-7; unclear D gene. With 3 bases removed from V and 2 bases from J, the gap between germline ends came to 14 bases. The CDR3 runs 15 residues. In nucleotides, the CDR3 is TGTGCCAGCAGTTTGGGAAAAGGGCCAACCTACGAGCAGTACTTC. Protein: CASSLGKGPTYEQYF.

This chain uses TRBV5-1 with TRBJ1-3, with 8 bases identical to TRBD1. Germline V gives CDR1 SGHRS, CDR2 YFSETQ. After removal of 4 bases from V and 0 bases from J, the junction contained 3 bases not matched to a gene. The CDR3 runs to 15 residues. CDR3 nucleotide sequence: TGCGCCAGCAGCGAACAGGGGGTCTCTGGAAACACCATATATTTT. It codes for CASSEQGVSGNTIYF.

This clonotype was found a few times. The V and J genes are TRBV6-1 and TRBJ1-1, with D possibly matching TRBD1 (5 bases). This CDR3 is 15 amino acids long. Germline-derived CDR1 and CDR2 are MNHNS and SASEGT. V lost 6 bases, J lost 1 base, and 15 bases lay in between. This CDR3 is CASRGPGRTNTEAFF. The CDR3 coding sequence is TGTGCCAGCAGGGGACCGGGACGGACGAACACTGAAGCTTTCTTT.

The CDR3 nucleotides are TGTGCCAGCAGCCAAAACATCTACGAGCAGTACTTC. Translation gives CASSQNIYEQYF. The V call is TRBV3-1, the J call TRBJ2-7; D is unresolved. Looked up from germline, CDR1 is LGHDT and CDR2 is YNNKEL (reference sequence). The CDR3 has 12 amino acids. The V end lost 2 bases, the J end lost 3 bases, and 5 bases lay between the germline ends.

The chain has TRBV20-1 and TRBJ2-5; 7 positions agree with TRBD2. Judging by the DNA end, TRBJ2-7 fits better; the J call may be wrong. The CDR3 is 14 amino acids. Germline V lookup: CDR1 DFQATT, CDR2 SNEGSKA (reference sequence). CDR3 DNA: TGCAGTGCTCCCTCCGGGGCGGGAGTTTACGAGCAGTACTTC. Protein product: CSAPSGAGVYEQYF.

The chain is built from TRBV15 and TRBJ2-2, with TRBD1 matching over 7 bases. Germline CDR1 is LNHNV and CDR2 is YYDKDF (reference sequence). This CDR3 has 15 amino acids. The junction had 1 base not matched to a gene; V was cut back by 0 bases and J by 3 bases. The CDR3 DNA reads TGTGCCACCAGCAGAGATGACAGGGACACCGGGGAGCTGTTTTTT. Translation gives CATSRDDRDTGELFF.

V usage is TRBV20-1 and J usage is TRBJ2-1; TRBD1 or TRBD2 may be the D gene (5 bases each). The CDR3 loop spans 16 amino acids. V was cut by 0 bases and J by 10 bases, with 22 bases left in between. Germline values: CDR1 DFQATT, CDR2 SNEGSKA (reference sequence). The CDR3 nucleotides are TGCAGTGCTAGAGAACCCCGGGACGGTATGGTGAGGGAGCAGTTCTTC. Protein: CSAREPRDGMVREQFF.

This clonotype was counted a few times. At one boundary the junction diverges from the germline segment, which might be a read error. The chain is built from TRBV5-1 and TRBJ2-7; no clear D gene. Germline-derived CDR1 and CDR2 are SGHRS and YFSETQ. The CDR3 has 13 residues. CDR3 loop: CTSSLGGTYEQYF. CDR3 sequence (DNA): TGCACCAGCAGCTTGGGTGGGACCTACGAGCAGTACTTC.